The clone carrying this T cell receptor beta chain has ten or more counts. Genomic DNA acted as the template from which TCR beta VDJ combination and CDR3 sequence profiling were carried out. TCRdb re-derived calls from the reads in MiXCR, one entry per CDR3 protein. The sample includes about 210,000 distinct CDR3 sequences, approximately 35% seen only once; the top ten take 0.95% to 1.2%. This specimen comes from a study of CD8+CD57+ T cells in acquired aplastic anemia. The V and J ends lost 6 bases and 5 bases, in that order; junction bases with no gene match: 5. CDR1 is LNHDA and CDR2 is SQIVND in the germline V gene (reference sequence). The CDR3 extends over 13 amino acids.

This chain connects TRBV19 to TRBJ1-1; 8 bases align to TRBD1. This clonotype was sampled from a human donor in good health, serving as a control. Sequences were obtained from sorted CD4+, CD8+, or CD8+CD57+ T cells (not recorded which) from PBMCs. The CDR3 loop reads CASRTDRVTEAFF. DNA of the CDR3: TGTGCCAGTAGGACGGACAGGGTGACTGAAGCTTTCTTT.